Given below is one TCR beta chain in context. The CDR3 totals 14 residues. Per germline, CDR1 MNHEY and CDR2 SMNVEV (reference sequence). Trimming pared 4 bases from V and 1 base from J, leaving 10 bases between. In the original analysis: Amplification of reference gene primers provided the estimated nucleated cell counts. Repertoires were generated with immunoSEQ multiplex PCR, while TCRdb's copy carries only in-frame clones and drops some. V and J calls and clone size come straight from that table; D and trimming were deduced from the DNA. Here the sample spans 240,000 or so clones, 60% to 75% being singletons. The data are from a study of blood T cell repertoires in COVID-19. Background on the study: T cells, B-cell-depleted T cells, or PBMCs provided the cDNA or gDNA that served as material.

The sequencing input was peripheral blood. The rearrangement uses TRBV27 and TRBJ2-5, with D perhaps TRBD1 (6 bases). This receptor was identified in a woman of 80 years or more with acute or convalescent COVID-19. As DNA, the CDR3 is TGTGCCAGCAGTTCCGGACAGACCCAAGAGACCCAGTACTTC. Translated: CASSSGQTQETQYF.